The clone carrying this T cell receptor (beta chain) was seen a single time. Its target is unknown. The data derive from a study of cytomegalovirus exposure and HLA in healthy donors. This CDR3 region has 16 residues. Trimming took 5 bases from V and 1 from J; bases not matched to a gene: 8. Germline CDR1 and CDR2: MNHEY and SMNVEV (reference sequence). This PCR relied on a set of 60 Vbeta primers and 13 Jbeta primers. The repertoire was sequenced with immunoSEQ multiplex PCR; TCRdb's copy has only in-frame clones and lacks some. The table includes roughly 100,000 clones, roughly three quarters detected once. Study findings and constraints: Based on reports, TCR beta sequences accurately predicted HLA-A and HLA-B alleles for most subjects. Immune exposure information comprised only CMV serostatus. Rare TCR sequences predominated, though certain public TCRs were found in many donors. An ancestry cluster, one associated with Asian ancestry, reportedly showed fewer N-insertions than the approximately 650-donor mean in a later analysis.

Sequenced: PBMCs. The receptor was isolated from a woman in her forties in good health and CMV-seronegative. V is TRBV27 and J is TRBJ2-1; 7 bases are a match to TRBD2. CDR3 DNA sequence: TGTGCCAGCAGTGGCGAGGCGGGGGAATCCTACAATGAGCAGTTCTTC. This translates into CASSGEAGESYNEQFF.